Below, 17 T cell receptor beta chains from the same sample are listed, as sequenced in a study of OX40 agonist ivuxolimab in advanced cancers. Sequencing used immunoSEQ multiplex PCR; TCRdb keeps in-frame clones, though not all of them. This sample has 77,000 or so clones, with approximately 89% found just once. Sequenced here: CD4+ or CD8+ T cells sorted from blood, sampled in a trial of the OX40 agonist ivuxolimab. These receptors all come from an adult with an advanced solid tumor such as melanoma, head and neck, liver or kidney cancer.

The chain is built from TRBV13 and TRBJ2-7; unclear D gene. The CDR3 extends over 16 amino acids. CDR1 PRHDT and CDR2 FYEKMQ come from the germline V gene (reference sequence). Trimming removed 0 bases from V and 0 bases from J, with 12 bases in between. CDR3 nucleotide sequence: TGTGCCAGCAGCTTAGGCGTGGTGGGAATCTCCTACGAGCAGTACTTC. This sequence encodes CASSLGVVGISYEQYF.

The genes are TRBV6-1 and TRBJ2-7; the D gene is possibly TRBD1 (6 bases). This CDR3 is built from 15 residues. Germline values: CDR1 MNHNS, CDR2 SASEGT. With 4 bases removed from V and 2 bases from J, the gap between germline ends came to 15 bases. CDR3 sequence reads: CASSVQGTLPYEQYF. CDR3 nucleotide sequence: TGTGCCAGCAGTGTTCAGGGGACACTGCCCTACGAGCAGTACTTC.

J is TRBJ2-3 and V is TRBV5-1, with TRBD2 identical over 7 bases. Trimming at V came to 4 bases and at J to 8 bases, leaving 7 bases not matched to a gene. Germline CDR1 reads SGHRS; CDR2 reads YFSETQ. CDR3 length: 13 residues. Here the CDR3 reads CASSPGRRGTQYF. The CDR3 DNA is TGCGCCAGCAGCCCCGGGAGGAGGGGTACGCAGTATTTT.

The chain employs TRBV28 and TRBJ2-1; TRBD2 matches at 8 bases. V lost 5 bases, J lost 4 bases, and 4 bases stayed unmatched. The CDR3 loop spans 14 amino acids. Germline V gives CDR1 MDHEN, CDR2 SYDVKM. The CDR3 DNA is TGTGCCAGCAGTCCGGGACTAGTGTACAATGAGCAGTTCTTC. As protein: CASSPGLVYNEQFF.

The chain employs TRBV28 and TRBJ2-7; D is perhaps TRBD1 (6 bases). Germline-derived CDR1 and CDR2 are MDHEN and SYDVKM. V was clipped by 3 bases and J by 2 bases, with 14 bases between them. The CDR3 is 15 residues long. The CDR3 nucleotides are TGTGCCAGCAGTTTCGGGCAGGGGAATACCTACGAGCAGTACTTC. It is translated as CASSFGQGNTYEQYF.

This chain uses TRBV5-1 with TRBJ2-5; D gene unclear. Trimming took 5 bases from V and 0 from J, leaving 8 bases between them. CDR3 length: 13 amino acids. Germline values: CDR1 SGHRS, CDR2 YFSETQ. This chain's CDR3 is CASRDPNQETQYF. In DNA form, the CDR3 reads TGCGCCAGCAGGGATCCAAACCAAGAGACCCAGTACTTC. Supplemented by reference TRBV5-1 and TRBJ2-5, the full variable domain reads KAGVTQTPRYLIKTRGQQVTLSCSPISGHRSVSWYQQTPGQGLQFLFEYFSETQRNKGNFPGRFSGRQFSNSRSEMNVSTLELGDSALYLCASRDPNQETQYFGPGTRLLVL.

J is TRBJ2-4 and V is TRBV15; tentatively, D is TRBD1 (6 bases). This CDR3 is 14 amino acids long. The germline V gene has CDR1 LNHNV and CDR2 YYDKDF (reference sequence). The germline V and J ends were trimmed by 0 bases and 6 bases, with 9 bases remaining between them. CDR3 amino acids: CATSRDRGTNIQYF. CDR3 in DNA: TGTGCCACCAGCAGAGACAGGGGAACAAACATTCAGTACTTC.

The J gene is TRBJ1-1, the V gene TRBV7-9; D unresolved. This CDR3 spans 14 amino acids. CDR1 is SEHNR, CDR2 FQNEAQ, per germline (reference sequence). Trimming took 1 base from V and 3 from J, leaving 9 bases between them. CDR3 nucleotide sequence: TGTGCCAGCAGCTTAGAGTGGGGAGACACTGAAGCTTTCTTT. Residues: CASSLEWGDTEAFF.

The rearrangement joins TRBV28 to TRBJ1-5; tentative D call: TRBD1 (6 bases). CDR3 length: 16 residues. The ends were cut back, 7 bases at V and 4 bases at J, with 20 bases in the middle. Germline V CDR1 and CDR2: MDHEN, SYDVKM. In nucleotides, the CDR3 is TGTGCCAGCAAGATGCGCGGACAGCCACGAAATCAGCCCCAGCATTTT. This encodes CASKMRGQPRNQPQHF.

The genes are TRBV27 and TRBJ1-5; 9 positions agree with TRBD1. Trimming at V came to 5 bases and at J to 7 bases, leaving 9 bases not matched to a gene. The CDR3 is 15 residues long. Germline assignment: CDR1 MNHEY and CDR2 SMNVEV (reference sequence). CDR3 nucleotide sequence: TGTGCCAGCAGTACCGGGACAGGGCGAGGACAGCCCCAGCATTTT. The encoded protein is CASSTGTGRGQPQHF.

The chain couples TRBV2 to TRBJ2-7, with a tentative D call TRBD2 (6 bases). Germline CDR1 SNHLY, CDR2 FYNNEI. This CDR3 contains 16 residues. Between the trimmed V and J ends, which lost 1 base and 5 bases, there was a span of 18 bases. CDR3 sequence: CASSEVAQEGGDEQYF. Written as DNA, the CDR3 is TGTGCCAGCAGTGAAGTGGCCCAAGAGGGAGGCGACGAGCAGTACTTC.

Concerning this clone: One end of the junction is discordant with germline, which a read error may explain. The V and J genes are TRBV5-4 and TRBJ2-5; the D gene is possibly TRBD2 (5 bases). There are 17 residues in the CDR3. CDR1 is SGHNT, CDR2 YYREEE, per germline (reference sequence). CDR3 in DNA: TGTGCCAGCAGCTTGGAATTGGTCGGGTCCGGGGAAGATACCCAGTACTTC. It specifies CASSLELVGSGEDTQYF.

The rearrangement links TRBV29-1 to TRBJ1-4, with D perhaps TRBD1 (5 bases). Trimming stripped 1 base from V and 7 bases from J, with 7 bases between. In germline, CDR1 is SQVTM, CDR2 ANQGSEA. The CDR3 contains 12 residues. The DNA for the CDR3 is TGCAGCGTTGAAGGGGGCTCTGAAAAACTGTTTTTT. Its protein product is CSVEGGSEKLFF.

The CDR3 coding sequence is TGTGCCAGCAGGACCGACAGGGAAGGCTACACCTTC. Residues: CASRTDREGYTF. V gene TRBV6-6 combines with J gene TRBJ1-2, with 7 bases fitting TRBD1. The germline CDR1 and CDR2 sequences are MNHNY and SVGAGI (reference sequence). Trimming cost V 6 bases and J 8 bases; bases outside gene matches: 6. The CDR3 consists of 12 residues.

The chain uses TRBV5-1 and TRBJ2-1, with 7 bases that match TRBD2. CDR1 is SGHRS and CDR2 is YFSETQ in the germline V gene. This CDR3 is built from 15 residues. J gave up 4 bases and V 2 bases, and 6 bases lay outside the gene matches. CDR3 bases: TGCGCCAGCAGCTTTGGCGGGAGTAAGTACAATGAGCAGTTCTTC. Translation gives CASSFGGSKYNEQFF.

The chain uses TRBV7-2 and TRBJ2-1, with D unclear. V lost 4 bases to trimming and J lost 8 bases, with 6 bases between them. The CDR3 runs 11 residues. CDR1 and CDR2 from the germline V gene are SGHTA and FQGNSA. The CDR3 loop is CASSSQYEQFF. As DNA, the CDR3 is TGTGCCAGCAGCTCTCAGTATGAGCAGTTCTTC.

The rearrangement joins TRBV28 to TRBJ2-3, with TRBD1 identical over 8 bases. Looked up from germline, CDR1 is MDHEN and CDR2 is SYDVKM. V shed 3 bases, J shed 1 base, and the junction held 3 bases outside the gene matches. This CDR3 is 15 amino acids long. The CDR3 here is CASSFPGQGTDTQYF. The CDR3 region has the DNA TGTGCCAGCAGTTTTCCGGGACAGGGCACAGATACGCAGTATTTT. The full variable domain, its missing parts supplied by reference TRBV28 and TRBJ2-3, is DVKVTQSSRYLVKRTGEKVFLECVQDMDHENMFWYRQDPGLGLRLIYFSYDVKMKEKGDIPEGYSVSREKKERFSLILESASTNQTSMYLCASSFPGQGTDTQYFGPGTRLTVL.